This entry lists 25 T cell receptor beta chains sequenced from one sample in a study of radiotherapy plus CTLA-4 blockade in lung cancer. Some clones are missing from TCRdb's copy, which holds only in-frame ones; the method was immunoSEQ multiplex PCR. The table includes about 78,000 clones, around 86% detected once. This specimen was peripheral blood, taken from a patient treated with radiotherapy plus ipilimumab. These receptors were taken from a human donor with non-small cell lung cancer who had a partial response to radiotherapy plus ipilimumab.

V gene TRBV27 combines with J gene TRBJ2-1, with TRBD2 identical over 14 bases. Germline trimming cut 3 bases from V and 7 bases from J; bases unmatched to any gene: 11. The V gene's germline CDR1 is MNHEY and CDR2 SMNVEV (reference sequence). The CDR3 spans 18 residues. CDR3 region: CASSFRVSGLAGVNEQFF. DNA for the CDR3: TGTGCCAGCAGTTTCAGAGTTTCGGGACTAGCGGGAGTAAATGAGCAGTTCTTC.

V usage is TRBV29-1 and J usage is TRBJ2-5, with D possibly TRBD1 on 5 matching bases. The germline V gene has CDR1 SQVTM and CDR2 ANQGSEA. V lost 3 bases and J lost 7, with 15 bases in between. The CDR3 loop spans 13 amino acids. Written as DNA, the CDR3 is TGCAGCGTTGAGATGGGGCCATGGGGGACCCAGTACTTC. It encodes CSVEMGPWGTQYF.

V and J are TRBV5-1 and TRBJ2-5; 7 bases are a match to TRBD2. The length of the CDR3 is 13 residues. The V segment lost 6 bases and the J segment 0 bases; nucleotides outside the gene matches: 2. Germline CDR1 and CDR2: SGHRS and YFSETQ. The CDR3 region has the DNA TGCGCCAGCACTCGGGGGGACCAAGAGACCCAGTACTTC. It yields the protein CASTRGDQETQYF.

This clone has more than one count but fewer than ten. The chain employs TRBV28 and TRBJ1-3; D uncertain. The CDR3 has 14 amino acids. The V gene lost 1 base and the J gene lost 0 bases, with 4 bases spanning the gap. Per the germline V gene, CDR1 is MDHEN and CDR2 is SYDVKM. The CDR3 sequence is CASSLSFSGNTIYF. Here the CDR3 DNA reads TGTGCCAGCAGTTTATCTTTCTCTGGAAACACCATATATTTT.

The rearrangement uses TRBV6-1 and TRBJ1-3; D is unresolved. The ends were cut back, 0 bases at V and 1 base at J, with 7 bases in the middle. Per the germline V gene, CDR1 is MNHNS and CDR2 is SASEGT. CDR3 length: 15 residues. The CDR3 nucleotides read TGTGCCAGCAGTGAAGCTTCCTTTTCTGGAAACACCATATATTTT. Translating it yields CASSEASFSGNTIYF.

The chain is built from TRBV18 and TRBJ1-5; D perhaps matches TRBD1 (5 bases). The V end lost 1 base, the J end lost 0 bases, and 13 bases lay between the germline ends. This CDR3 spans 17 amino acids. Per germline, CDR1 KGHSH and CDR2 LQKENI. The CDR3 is CASSPRNYGASNQPQHF. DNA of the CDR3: TGTGCCAGCTCACCACGGAACTATGGGGCTAGCAATCAGCCCCAGCATTTT.

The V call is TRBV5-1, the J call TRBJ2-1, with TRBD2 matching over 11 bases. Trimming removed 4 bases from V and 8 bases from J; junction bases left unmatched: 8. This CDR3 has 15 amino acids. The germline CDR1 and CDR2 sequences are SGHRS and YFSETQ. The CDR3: CASSRTSGSVYEQFF. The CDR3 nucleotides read TGCGCCAGCAGCCGAACTAGCGGGAGTGTGTATGAGCAGTTCTTC.

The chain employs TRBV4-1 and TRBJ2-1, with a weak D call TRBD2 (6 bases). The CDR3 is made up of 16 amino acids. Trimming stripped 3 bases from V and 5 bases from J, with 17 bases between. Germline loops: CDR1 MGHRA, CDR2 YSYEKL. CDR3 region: CASSQAGLIPHNEQFF. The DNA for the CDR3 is TGCGCCAGCAGCCAGGCGGGACTTATCCCCCACAATGAGCAGTTCTTC.

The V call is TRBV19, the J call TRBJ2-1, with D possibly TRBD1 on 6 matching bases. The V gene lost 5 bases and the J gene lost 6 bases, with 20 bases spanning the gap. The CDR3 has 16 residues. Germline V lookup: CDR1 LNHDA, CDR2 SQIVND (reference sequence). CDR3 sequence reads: CASSSRGSLGGNEQFF. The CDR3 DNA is TGTGCCAGTAGTTCGAGGGGGTCCCTTGGAGGCAATGAGCAGTTCTTC.

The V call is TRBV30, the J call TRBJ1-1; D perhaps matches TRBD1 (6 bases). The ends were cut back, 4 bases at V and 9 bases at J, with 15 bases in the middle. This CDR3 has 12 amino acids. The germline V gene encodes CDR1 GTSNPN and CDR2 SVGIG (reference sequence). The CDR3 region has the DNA TGTGCCTGGACAGGGGATTCCGGAAAAGCTTTCTTT. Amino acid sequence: CAWTGDSGKAFF.

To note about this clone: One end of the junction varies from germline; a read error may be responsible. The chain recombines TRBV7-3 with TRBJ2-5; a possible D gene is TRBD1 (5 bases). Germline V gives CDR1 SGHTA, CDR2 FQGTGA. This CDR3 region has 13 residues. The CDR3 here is CASSSTGQGTQYF. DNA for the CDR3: TGTGCCAGCAGCTCCACAGGACAAGGGACCCAGTACTTC. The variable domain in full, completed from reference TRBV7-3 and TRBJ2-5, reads GAGVSQTPSNKVTEKGKYVELRCDPISGHTALYWYRQSLGQGPEFLIYFQGTGAADDSGLPNDRFFAVRPEGSVSTLKIQRTERGDSAVYLCASSSTGQGTQYFGPGTRLLVL.

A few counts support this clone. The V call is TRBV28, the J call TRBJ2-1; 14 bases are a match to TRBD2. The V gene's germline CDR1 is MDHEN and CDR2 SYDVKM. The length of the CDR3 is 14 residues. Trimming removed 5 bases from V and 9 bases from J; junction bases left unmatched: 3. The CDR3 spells CASSPGLAGVEQFF. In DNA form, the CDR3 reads TGTGCCAGCAGTCCGGGACTAGCGGGAGTTGAGCAGTTCTTC.

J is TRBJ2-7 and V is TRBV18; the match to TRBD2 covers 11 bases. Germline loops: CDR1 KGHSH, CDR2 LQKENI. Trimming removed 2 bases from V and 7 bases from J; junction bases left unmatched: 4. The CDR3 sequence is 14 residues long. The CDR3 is CASSPGTSGREQYF. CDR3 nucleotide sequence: TGTGCCAGCTCACCAGGCACTAGCGGGAGAGAGCAGTACTTC.

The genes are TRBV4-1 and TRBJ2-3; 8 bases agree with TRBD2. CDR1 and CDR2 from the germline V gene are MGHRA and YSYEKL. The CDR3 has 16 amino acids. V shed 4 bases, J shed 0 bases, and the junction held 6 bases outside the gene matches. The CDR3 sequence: CASSPPASGSTDTQYF. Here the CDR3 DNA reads TGCGCCAGCAGCCCTCCAGCTAGCGGGAGCACAGATACGCAGTATTTT.

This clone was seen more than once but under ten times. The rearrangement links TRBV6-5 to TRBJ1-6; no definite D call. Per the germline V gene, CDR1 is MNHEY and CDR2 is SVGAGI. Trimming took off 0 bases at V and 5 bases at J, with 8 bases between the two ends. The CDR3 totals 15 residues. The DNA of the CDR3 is TGTGCCAGCAGTTACTCGCGGAGGGATAATTCACCCCTCCACTTT. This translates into CASSYSRRDNSPLHF.

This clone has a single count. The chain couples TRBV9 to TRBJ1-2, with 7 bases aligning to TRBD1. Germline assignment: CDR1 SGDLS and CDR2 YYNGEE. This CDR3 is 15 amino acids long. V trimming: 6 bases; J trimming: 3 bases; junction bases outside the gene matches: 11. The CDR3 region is CASNLGAGGDYGYTF. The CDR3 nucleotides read TGTGCCAGCAACCTCGGGGCAGGGGGAGACTATGGCTACACCTTC.

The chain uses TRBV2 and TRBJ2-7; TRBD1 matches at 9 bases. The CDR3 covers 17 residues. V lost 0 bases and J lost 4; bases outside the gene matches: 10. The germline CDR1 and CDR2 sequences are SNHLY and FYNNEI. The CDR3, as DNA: TGTGCCAGCAGTGAAGCCCGGACAGGGGTCGTTAGGTACGAGCAGTACTTC. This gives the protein CASSEARTGVVRYEQYF. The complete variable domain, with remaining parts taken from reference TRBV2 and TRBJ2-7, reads EPEVTQTPSHQVTQMGQEVILRCVPISNHLYFYWYRQILGQKVEFLVSFYNNEISEKSEIFDDQFSVERPDGSNFTLKIRSTKLEDSAMYFCASSEARTGVVRYEQYFGPGTRLTVT.

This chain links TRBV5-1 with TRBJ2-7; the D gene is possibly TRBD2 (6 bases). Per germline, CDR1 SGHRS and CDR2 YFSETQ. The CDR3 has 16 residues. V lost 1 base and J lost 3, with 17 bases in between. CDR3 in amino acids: CASSLWAPGTFYEQYF. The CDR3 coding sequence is TGCGCCAGCAGCTTGTGGGCCCCCGGGACTTTCTACGAGCAGTACTTC.

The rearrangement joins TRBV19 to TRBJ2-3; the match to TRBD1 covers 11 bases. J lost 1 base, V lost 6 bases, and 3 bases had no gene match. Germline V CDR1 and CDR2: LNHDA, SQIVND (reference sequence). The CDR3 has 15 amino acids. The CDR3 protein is CASRRTGGRTDTQYF. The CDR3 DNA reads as TGTGCCAGTAGAAGGACAGGGGGCCGCACAGATACGCAGTATTTT. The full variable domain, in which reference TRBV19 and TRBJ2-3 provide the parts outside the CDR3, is DGGITQSPKYLFRKEGQNVTLSCEQNLNHDAMYWYRQDPGQGLRLIYYSQIVNDFQKGDIAEGYSVSREKKESFPLTVTSAQKNPTAFYLCASRRTGGRTDTQYFGPGTRLTVL.

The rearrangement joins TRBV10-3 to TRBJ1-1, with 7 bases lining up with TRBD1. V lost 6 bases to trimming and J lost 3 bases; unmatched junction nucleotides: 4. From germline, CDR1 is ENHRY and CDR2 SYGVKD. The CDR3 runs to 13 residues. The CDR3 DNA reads TGTGCCATCAGAGTTACAGGGGACACTGAAGCTTTCTTT. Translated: CAIRVTGDTEAFF.

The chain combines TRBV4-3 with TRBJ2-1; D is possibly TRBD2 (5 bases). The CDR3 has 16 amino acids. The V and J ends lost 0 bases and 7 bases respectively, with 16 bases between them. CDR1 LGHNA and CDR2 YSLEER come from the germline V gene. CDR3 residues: CASSQDGSWTGNEQFF. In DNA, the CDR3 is TGCGCCAGCAGCCAAGATGGATCTTGGACTGGGAATGAGCAGTTCTTC.

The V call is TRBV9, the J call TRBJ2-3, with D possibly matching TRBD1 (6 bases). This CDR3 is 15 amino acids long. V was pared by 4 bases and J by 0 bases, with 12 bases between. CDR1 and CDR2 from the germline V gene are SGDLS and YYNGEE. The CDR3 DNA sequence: TGTGCCAGCAGCCTCAGGGGATTTAGCACAGATACGCAGTATTTT. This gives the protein CASSLRGFSTDTQYF.

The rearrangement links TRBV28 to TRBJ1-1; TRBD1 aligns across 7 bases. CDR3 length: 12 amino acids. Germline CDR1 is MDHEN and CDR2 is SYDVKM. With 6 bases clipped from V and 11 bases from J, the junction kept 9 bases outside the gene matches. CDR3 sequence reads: CASSTMTGRAFF. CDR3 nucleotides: TGTGCCAGCAGCACGATGACAGGGAGGGCTTTCTTT.

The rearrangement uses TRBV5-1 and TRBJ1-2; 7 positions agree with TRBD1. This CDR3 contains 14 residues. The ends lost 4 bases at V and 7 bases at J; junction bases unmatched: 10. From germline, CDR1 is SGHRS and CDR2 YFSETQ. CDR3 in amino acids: CASSTERQGLGYTF. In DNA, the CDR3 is TGCGCCAGCAGCACCGAAAGACAGGGTCTTGGCTACACCTTC.

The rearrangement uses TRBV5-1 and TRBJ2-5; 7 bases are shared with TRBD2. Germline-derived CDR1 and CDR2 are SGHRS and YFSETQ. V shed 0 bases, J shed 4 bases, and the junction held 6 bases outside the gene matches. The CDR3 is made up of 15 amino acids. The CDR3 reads CASSLALSGGETQYF. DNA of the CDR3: TGCGCCAGCAGCTTGGCTTTATCGGGAGGAGAGACCCAGTACTTC.